This is a list of T cell receptor beta chains from one sample in a study of siplizumab effects on memory and regulatory T cells. Generated by immunoSEQ multiplex PCR, the TCRdb table keeps only in-frame clones and is missing some. The sample holds 120,000 or so clones; 80% to 95% are singletons and the top ten take 1.3%. Sequenced: CD4+ T cells sorted from blood. Every receptor here comes from a human donor in good health. Each CDR3 is given with its conserved first and last residue. D genes are given only for firm matches. Size is stated for part of the rows, as once, few or many counts, or as a class when the clone is expanded.

size: NA
D: NA
J: TRBJ1-2
V: TRBV7-2
DNA: TGTGCCAGCAGCTCAAGGACTGTGAACACCTTC
CDR3: CASSSRTVNTF

size: NA
D: NA
J: TRBJ1-1
V: TRBV7-3
DNA: TGTGCCAGCAGCTTACTCGGGAACACTGAAGCTTTCTTT
CDR3: CASSLLGNTEAFF

size: many
D: TRBD1
J: TRBJ2-7
V: TRBV9
DNA: TGTGCCAGCAGCGACACCGGGACAGGACTGAGCGAGCAGTACTTC
CDR3: CASSDTGTGLSEQYF

size: NA
D: TRBD1
J: TRBJ2-6
V: TRBV5-1
DNA: TGCGCCAGCAGCTTGGAAGGGGGCGCGGCGGCCAACGTCCTGACTTTC
CDR3: CASSLEGGAAANVLTF

size: NA
D: TRBD1
J: TRBJ2-3
V: TRBV2
DNA: TGTGCCAGCAATCCAACAGGGGCAGATACGCAGTATTTT
CDR3: CASNPTGADTQYF

size: NA
D: NA
J: TRBJ2-6
V: TRBV5-1
DNA: TGCGCCAGCAGCTTGGGACAGGCAACCTCTGGGGCCAACGTCCTGACTTTC
CDR3: CASSLGQATSGANVLTF

size: NA
D: NA
J: TRBJ1-4
V: TRBV5-1
DNA: TGCGCCAGCAGCTTGGCCACGGGGGCTATGAATGAAAAACTGTTTTTT
CDR3: CASSLATGAMNEKLFF

size: NA
D: TRBD1
J: TRBJ2-5
V: TRBV9
DNA: TGTGCCAGCAGCAGGGGGCCCAGACAAGAGACCCAGTACTTC
CDR3: CASSRGPRQETQYF

size: few
D: NA
J: TRBJ2-6
V: TRBV27
DNA: TGTGCCAGCAGTTATGGCGGGACCGGGGCCAACGTCCTGACTTTC
CDR3: CASSYGGTGANVLTF

size: few
D: NA
J: TRBJ1-5
V: TRBV10-3
DNA: TGTGCCATCAGTGATACTGGTCAGAATCAGCCCCAGCATTTT
CDR3: CAISDTGQNQPQHF

size: NA
D: NA
J: TRBJ2-1
V: TRBV7-9
DNA: TGTGCCAGCAGCTCCTCGAGCTCCTACAATGAGCAGTTCTTC
CDR3: CASSSSSSYNEQFF

size: NA
D: TRBD1
J: TRBJ2-7
V: TRBV6-6
DNA: TGTGCCAGCAGGTCCCACAGGGGCGCCTACGAGCAGTACTTC
CDR3: CASRSHRGAYEQYF

size: NA
D: NA
J: TRBJ2-2
V: TRBV2
DNA: TGTGCCAGCAGTGAAACTAGGGGAGGCACCGGGGAGCTGTTTTTT
CDR3: CASSETRGGTGELFF

size: NA
D: NA
J: TRBJ2-7
V: TRBV6-5
DNA: TGTGCCCCACAACACGAGCAGTACTTC
CDR3: CAPQHEQYF

size: NA
D: NA
J: TRBJ1-6
V: TRBV27
DNA: TGTGCCAGCAGTTTATCCTACAGCTATAATTCACCCCTCCACTTT
CDR3: CASSLSYSYNSPLHF

size: NA
D: TRBD1
J: TRBJ2-2
V: TRBV5-1
DNA: TGCGCCAGCAGGGACAGGGACACCGGGGAGCTGTTTTTT
CDR3: CASRDRDTGELFF

size: once
D: NA
J: TRBJ1-4
V: TRBV5-5
DNA: TGTGCCAGCAGCCCGAAACAGGTGGGGGAAAAACTGTTTTTT
CDR3: CASSPKQVGEKLFF

size: NA
D: TRBD1
J: TRBJ1-2
V: TRBV18
DNA: TGTGCCAGCTCCCCAGGGGGACAGTCTTATGGCTACACCTTC
CDR3: CASSPGGQSYGYTF

size: NA
D: NA
J: TRBJ2-2
V: TRBV5-4
DNA: TGTGCCAGCAGCTTGAGATGGGGGGAGCTGTTTTTT
CDR3: CASSLRWGELFF

size: NA
D: TRBD2
J: TRBJ2-2
V: TRBV4-1
DNA: TGCGCCAGCAGCCAAGTAGTAGCGGGAGGTTACGGGGAGCTGTTTTTT
CDR3: CASSQVVAGGYGELFF

size: once
D: NA
J: TRBJ1-2
V: TRBV4-1
DNA: TGCGCCAGCAGCGAAGGGGGGTTAAGGGACTATGGCTACACCTTC
CDR3: CASSEGGLRDYGYTF

size: NA
D: NA
J: TRBJ2-5
V: TRBV20-1
DNA: TGCAGTGCTAGGGGGCCAACCACCCAGTACTTC
CDR3: CSARGPTTQYF

size: NA
D: NA
J: TRBJ1-1
V: TRBV19
DNA: TGTGCCAGTAGTGGGGTGTCAACTGAAGCTTTCTTT
CDR3: CASSGVSTEAFF

size: NA
D: NA
J: TRBJ2-3
V: TRBV7-3
DNA: TGTGCCAGCAGCCAACAGGCGGAGATCCCCACAGATACGCAGTATTTT
CDR3: CASSQQAEIPTDTQYF

size: NA
D: TRBD1
J: TRBJ2-2
V: TRBV2
DNA: TGTGCCAGCAGTCGACAGGGGGGGAACACCGGGGAGCTGTTTTTT
CDR3: CASSRQGGNTGELFF

size: NA
D: NA
J: TRBJ1-3
V: TRBV18
DNA: TGTGCCAGCTCACCGGGAAACACCATATATTTT
CDR3: CASSPGNTIYF

size: once
D: NA
J: TRBJ2-7
V: TRBV20-1
DNA: TGCAGTGCTTTCCTATCCTACGAGCAGTACTTC
CDR3: CSAFLSYEQYF

size: NA
D: NA
J: TRBJ1-1
V: TRBV27
DNA: TGTGCCAGCAGTTTATCGGTCGGCTCCCGAGCCACTGAAGCTTTCTTT
CDR3: CASSLSVGSRATEAFF

size: NA
D: NA
J: TRBJ2-6
V: TRBV7-2
DNA: TGTGCCAGCAGCACCCCCCCCGCCGGGGCCAACGTCCTGACTTTC
CDR3: CASSTPPAGANVLTF

size: NA
D: NA
J: TRBJ2-1
V: TRBV2
DNA: TGTGCCAGCAGTGATAGAACCAATGAGCAGTTCTTC
CDR3: CASSDRTNEQFF

size: NA
D: NA
J: TRBJ2-7
V: TRBV5-6
DNA: TGTGCCAGCAGCTTGGTAGAACAGGGAGAGCAGTACTTC
CDR3: CASSLVEQGEQYF

size: NA
D: TRBD2
J: TRBJ2-1
V: TRBV19
DNA: TGTGCCAGCAAAAGCGGGGGGGCTGATACTAACAATGAGCAGTTCTTC
CDR3: CASKSGGADTNNEQFF

size: NA
D: NA
J: TRBJ1-2
V: TRBV28
DNA: TGTGCCAGCAGTTTAAGGAAACCTGGCTACACCTTC
CDR3: CASSLRKPGYTF

size: NA
D: TRBD2
J: TRBJ2-3
V: TRBV2
DNA: TGTGCCAGCAGTGAGGGTAGCGGGAACACAGATACGCAGTATTTT
CDR3: CASSEGSGNTDTQYF

size: NA
D: NA
J: TRBJ1-5
V: TRBV18
DNA: TGTGCCAGCTCACCACGAGAAGCTAGGGAACCCCAGCATTTT
CDR3: CASSPREAREPQHF

size: NA
D: NA
J: TRBJ1-2
V: TRBV4-1
DNA: TGCGCCAGCAGCCGCGAGGAGGGGTTATATGACTACACCTTC
CDR3: CASSREEGLYDYTF

size: once
D: TRBD1
J: TRBJ1-4
V: TRBV5-1
DNA: TGCGCCAGCAGCCCGTGGACAGGGGGCGGTGGTGAAAAACTGTTTTTT
CDR3: CASSPWTGGGGEKLFF

size: NA
D: TRBD2
J: TRBJ2-1
V: TRBV9
DNA: TGTGCCAGCAGCGGATTAGCGGGAGTCAACAATGAGCAGTTCTTC
CDR3: CASSGLAGVNNEQFF

size: NA
D: NA
J: TRBJ1-1
V: TRBV7-9
DNA: TGTGCCAGCAGCCCTCGGGCGGAGAACACTGAAGCTTTCTTT
CDR3: CASSPRAENTEAFF

size: NA
D: TRBD1
J: TRBJ1-1
V: TRBV6-5
DNA: TGTGCCAGCAGTTACCTGTTGACAGGGGGCATCACTGAAGCTTTCTTT
CDR3: CASSYLLTGGITEAFF

size: NA
D: NA
J: TRBJ1-2
V: TRBV6-5
DNA: TGTGCCAGCATCTTGACAGGTGGTGACTATGGCTACACCTTC
CDR3: CASILTGGDYGYTF

size: NA
D: NA
J: TRBJ2-3
V: TRBV4-1
DNA: TGCGCCAGCAGCCATGTTAACATGGGGTTCGCAGATACGCAGTATTTT
CDR3: CASSHVNMGFADTQYF

size: NA
D: NA
J: TRBJ2-5
V: TRBV7-2
DNA: TGTGCCAGCAGCTTAAAAGTGTCCAGGGAGGTGACCCAGTACTTC
CDR3: CASSLKVSREVTQYF

size: NA
D: TRBD1
J: TRBJ2-5
V: TRBV5-1
DNA: TGCGCCAGCAGCCAGACAGGGGGCGTGAAGACCCAGTACTTC
CDR3: CASSQTGGVKTQYF

size: NA
D: NA
J: TRBJ1-2
V: TRBV9
DNA: TGTGCCAGCAGCGTAGAGTTTGGCGGTGGCTATGGCTACACCTTC
CDR3: CASSVEFGGGYGYTF

size: NA
D: TRBD1
J: TRBJ1-2
V: TRBV6-5
DNA: TGTGCCAGCAGCGGGACAGAGCTCTATGGCTACACCTTC
CDR3: CASSGTELYGYTF

size: NA
D: NA
J: TRBJ1-6
V: TRBV9
DNA: TGTGCCAGCAGCGGGTATGCGGCCTTAAATTCACCCCTCCACTTT
CDR3: CASSGYAALNSPLHF

size: once
D: NA
J: TRBJ2-1
V: TRBV19
DNA: TGTGCCAGTACAGGCTCCTACAATGAGCAGTTCTTC
CDR3: CASTGSYNEQFF

size: NA
D: TRBD2
J: TRBJ2-1
V: TRBV10-3
DNA: TGTGCCATCAGCACCGGGACTAGCGGGAGGGGATCAAATGAGCAGTTCTTC
CDR3: CAISTGTSGRGSNEQFF

size: NA
D: TRBD2
J: TRBJ2-1
V: TRBV25-1
DNA: TGTGCCAGCAGTGAGTTCAGCGGGGGGGCCAGGAATGAGCAGTTCTTC
CDR3: CASSEFSGGARNEQFF

size: NA
D: TRBD2
J: TRBJ2-3
V: TRBV9
DNA: TGTGCCAGCAGCGTCACCGGGAGGGGAGGAACAGATACGCAGTATTTT
CDR3: CASSVTGRGGTDTQYF

size: NA
D: TRBD2
J: TRBJ2-3
V: TRBV6-1
DNA: TGTGCCAGCAGTGTAGGTAGCGGGTACGCAGATACGCAGTATTTT
CDR3: CASSVGSGYADTQYF

size: NA
D: TRBD2
J: TRBJ2-5
V: TRBV5-1
DNA: TGCGCCAGCAGCTTGGAAGGTAGCGGGGGCCCCCGAGAGACCCAGTACTTC
CDR3: CASSLEGSGGPRETQYF

size: once
D: NA
J: TRBJ1-2
V: TRBV19
DNA: TGTGCCAGTAGTACCCAGACTGGGGCTAACTATGGCTACACCTTC
CDR3: CASSTQTGANYGYTF

size: NA
D: TRBD1
J: TRBJ2-3
V: TRBV10-1
DNA: TGCGCCAGCAGTGAGGGACAGGGCACCACAGATACGCAGTATTTT
CDR3: CASSEGQGTTDTQYF

size: NA
D: NA
J: TRBJ2-7
V: TRBV7-9
DNA: TGTGCCAGCAGCTTATGGAGGGAGTCCTACGAGCAGTACTTC
CDR3: CASSLWRESYEQYF

size: NA
D: NA
J: TRBJ1-2
V: TRBV7-2
DNA: TGTGCCAGCAGCCCCACGAGCGGGATCAATGGCTACACCTTC
CDR3: CASSPTSGINGYTF

size: NA
D: NA
J: TRBJ2-1
V: TRBV11-2
DNA: TGTGCCAGCAGCGGGGGGGACAGACTTTTTTCCTACAATGAGCAGTTCTTC
CDR3: CASSGGDRLFSYNEQFF

size: NA
D: TRBD2
J: TRBJ2-5
V: TRBV5-1
DNA: TGCGCCAGCAGCCCAGGACTAGCGGGGGGTCAAGAGACCCAGTACTTC
CDR3: CASSPGLAGGQETQYF